This T cell receptor (beta chain) was identified in a study of T-cell reconstitution after alpha-beta-depleted transplantation in children. Germline assignment: CDR1 MNHEY and CDR2 SVGEGT. V was clipped by 2 bases and J by 7 bases, with 15 bases between them. CDR3 length equals 15 residues. General study points: One year after transplant, T-cell counts and diversity came mostly from newly produced T cells. There were reportedly several hundred expanded graft clones from which alpha-beta T cells came about two months after transplant. Some patients' high day-60 TCRbeta diversity was attributed to recipient cells surviving conditioning.

On this clonotype itself: Its specificity is unknown.

This sample's TCRbeta library carried unique molecular identifier barcodes. TCRdb re-analysed the PCR reads in MiXCR, keeping a single row per CDR3 protein. The sample lists around 490,000 distinct CDR3 sequences; roughly 11% were seen once. The sequence was collected from a female patient aged 2-9 years who had a stem cell transplant for aplastic anemia, so the T cells may come from the graft donor. The material was PBMCs, mostly from graft donor cells, obtained 180 days after TCRalphabeta/CD19-depleted stem cell transplant. The V gene is TRBV6-2 or TRBV6-3, the J gene TRBJ2-1; D unclear. CDR3 in amino acids: CASSYTPRALNEQFF. CDR3 bases: TGTGCCAGCAGTTACACCCCTCGAGCGCTGAATGAGCAGTTCTTC.